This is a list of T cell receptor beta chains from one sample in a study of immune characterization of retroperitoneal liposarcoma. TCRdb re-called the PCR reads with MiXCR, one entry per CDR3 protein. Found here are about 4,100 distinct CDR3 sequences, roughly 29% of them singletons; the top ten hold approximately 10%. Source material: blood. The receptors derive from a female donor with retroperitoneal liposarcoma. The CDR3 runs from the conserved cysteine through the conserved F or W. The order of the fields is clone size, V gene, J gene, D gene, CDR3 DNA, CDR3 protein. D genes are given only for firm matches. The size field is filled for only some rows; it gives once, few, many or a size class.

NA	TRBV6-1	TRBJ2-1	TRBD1	TGTGCCAGCAGTGACCCGAGGGACAGGGGGGAAGAGACCCAGTTCTTC	CASSDPRDRGEETQFF
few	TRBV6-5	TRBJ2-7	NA	TGTGCCACCAAGACTAAAGTAACGTCCTACGAGCAGTACTTC	CATKTKVTSYEQYF
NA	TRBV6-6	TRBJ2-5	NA	TGTGCCAGCAGTCTCTACAGGGATGCATGGGAGACCCAGTACTTC	CASSLYRDAWETQYF
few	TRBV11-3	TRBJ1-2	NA	TGTGCCAGCAGCTTTCGGGACTTCTATGGCTACACCTTC	CASSFRDFYGYTF
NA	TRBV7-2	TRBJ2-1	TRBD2	TGTGCCAGCAGCACGAGGGCGGGAGCGGTACACAATGAGCAGTTCTTC	CASSTRAGAVHNEQFF
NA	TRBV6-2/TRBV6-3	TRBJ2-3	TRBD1	TGTGCCAGTACACAGGGGGCAACAGATACGCAGTATTTT	CASTQGATDTQYF
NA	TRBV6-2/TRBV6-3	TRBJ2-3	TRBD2	TGTGCCAGCAGCCTGGGCGGGGGCGGGGGGCCCACAGATACGCAGTATTTT	CASSLGGGGGPTDTQYF
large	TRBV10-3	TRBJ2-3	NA	TGTGCCATCAGTGAGCCGGGCGGGGACCCGAGTCCCACAGATACGCAGTATTTT	CAISEPGGDPSPTDTQYF
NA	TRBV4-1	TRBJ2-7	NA	TGCGCCAGCAGCCCCGGGACACCTTCCTACGAGCAGTACTTC	CASSPGTPSYEQYF
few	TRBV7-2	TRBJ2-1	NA	TGTGCCAGCAGCCCTCTATGGGAGACCCAGTTCTTC	CASSPLWETQFF
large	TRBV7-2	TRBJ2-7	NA	TGTGCCAGCAGCCCTTTGTATGGGGCCTACAATGAGCAGTACTTC	CASSPLYGAYNEQYF
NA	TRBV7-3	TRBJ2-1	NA	TGTGCCAGCAGCTTCCAGGCAGGGTTCGACAATGAGCAGTTCTTC	CASSFQAGFDNEQFF
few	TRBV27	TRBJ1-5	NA	TGTGCCAGCAGTTTAAGAGGGGTGGGCCAGCCCCAGCATTTT	CASSLRGVGQPQHF
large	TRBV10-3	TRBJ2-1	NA	TGTGCCATACTCCGGGACTCCTACAATGAGCAGTTCTTC	CAILRDSYNEQFF
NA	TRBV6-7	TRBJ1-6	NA	TGTGCCAGCAGTTACGGGGGGGGTGTTTACGAGCAGTACTTT	CASSYGGGVYEQYF
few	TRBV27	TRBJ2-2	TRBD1	TGTGCCAGCAGTTTAGGGACAGGGGGCCTCACCGGGGAGCTGTTTTTT	CASSLGTGGLTGELFF
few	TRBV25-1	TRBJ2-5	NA	TGTGCCAGCAGTGGTTACCAGGGAGCGCTGGGGGAGACCCAGTACTTC	CASSGYQGALGETQYF
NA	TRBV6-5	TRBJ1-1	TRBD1	TGTGCCAGCAGTTACTGGGGACAGTCGAACACTGAAGCTTTCTTT	CASSYWGQSNTEAFF
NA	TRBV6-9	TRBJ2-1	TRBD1	TGTGCCAGCAGTTTAGGGACAGTCTACAATGAGCAGTTCTTC	CASSLGTVYNEQFF
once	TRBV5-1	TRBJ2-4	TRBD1	TGCGCCAGCAGCCCCGGGACAGGGACGGCCATTCAGTACTTC	CASSPGTGTAIQYF
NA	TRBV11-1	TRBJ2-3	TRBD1	TGTGCCAGCAGCTGGGGACAGGGGTCCACAGATACGCAGTATTTT	CASSWGQGSTDTQYF
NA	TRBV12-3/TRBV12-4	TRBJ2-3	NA	TGTGCCAGCAGTCGTAGCACAGATACGCAGTATTTT	CASSRSTDTQYF
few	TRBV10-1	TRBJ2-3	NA	TGCGCCAGCAGCCCCCGTAGCGGTTACACAGATACGCAGTATTTT	CASSPRSGYTDTQYF
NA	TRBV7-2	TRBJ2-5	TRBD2	TGTGCCAGCAGGGCTAGCGGGGGGAAAGAGACCCAGTACTTC	CASRASGGKETQYF
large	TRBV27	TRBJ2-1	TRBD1	TGTGCCAGCACAGACCGGGACAGGGGCTACAATGAGCAGTTCTTC	CASTDRDRGYNEQFF
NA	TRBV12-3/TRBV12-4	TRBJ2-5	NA	TGTGCCAGCAGTTTAATAGGGTCTGTCCAAGAGACCCAGTACTTC	CASSLIGSVQETQYF
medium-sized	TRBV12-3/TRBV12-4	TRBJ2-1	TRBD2	TGTGCCAGCAGTCCCGCCCGGTTCGCGGGGGGAAATAGGGAAAATGAGCAGTTCTTC	CASSPARFAGGNRENEQFF
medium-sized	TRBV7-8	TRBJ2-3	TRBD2	TGTGCCAGTCCGGGACTAGCGGGTGGGGCCACAGATACGCAGTATTTT	CASPGLAGGATDTQYF
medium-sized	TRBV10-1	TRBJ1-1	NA	TGCGCCAGCAGTGTTGGGGTGGAGAACACTGAAGCTTTCTTT	CASSVGVENTEAFF
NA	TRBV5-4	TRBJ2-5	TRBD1	TGTGCCAGCAGCTCTCAGGGGGCGCGAGGGGAGACCCAGTACTTC	CASSSQGARGETQYF
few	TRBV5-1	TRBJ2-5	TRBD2	TGCGCCAGCAGCTCAGGACTAGCGGGAGGACAAGAGACCCAGTACTTC	CASSSGLAGGQETQYF